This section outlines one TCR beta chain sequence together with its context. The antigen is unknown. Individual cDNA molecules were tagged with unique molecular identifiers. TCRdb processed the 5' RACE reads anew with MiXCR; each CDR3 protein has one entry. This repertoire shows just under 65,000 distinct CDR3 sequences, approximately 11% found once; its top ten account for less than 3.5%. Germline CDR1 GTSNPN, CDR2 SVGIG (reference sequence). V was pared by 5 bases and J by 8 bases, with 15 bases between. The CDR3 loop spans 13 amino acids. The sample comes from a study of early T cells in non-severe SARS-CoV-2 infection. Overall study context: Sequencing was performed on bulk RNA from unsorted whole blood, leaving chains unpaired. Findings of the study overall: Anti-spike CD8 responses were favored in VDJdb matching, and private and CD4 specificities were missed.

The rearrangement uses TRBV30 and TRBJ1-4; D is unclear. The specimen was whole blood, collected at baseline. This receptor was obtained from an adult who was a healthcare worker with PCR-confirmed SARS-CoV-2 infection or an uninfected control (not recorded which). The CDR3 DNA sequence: TGTGCCTGGCGCGGCCCCACACCCGAAAAACTGTTTTTT. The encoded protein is CAWRGPTPEKLFF.